The rows below give T cell receptor beta chains drawn from one sample of a study of technical replicates of blood from several donors. The assay was immunoSEQ multiplex PCR, and TCRdb's table has in-frame clones only and misses some. The sample lists about 54,000 clones, less than 95% occurring once. Sequencing was done on a sample of T cells isolated from PBMCs. These TCRs come from a human donor in good health. CDR3s include the opening cysteine and the closing phenylalanine or tryptophan. D genes are given only for firm matches. Clone size is not always given. Where it is, it says once, few, many or a class for expanded clones.

d_gene	v_gene	abundance	j_gene	CDR3aa	CDR3nt
.	TRBV7-9	.	TRBJ2-1	CASSLYREGNEQFF	TGTGCCAGCAGCTTATACAGGGAGGGAAATGAGCAGTTCTTC
TRBD1	TRBV29-1	.	TRBJ2-7	CSGLGQPSYEQYF	TGCAGCGGATTGGGACAGCCATCCTACGAGCAGTACTTC
.	TRBV11-3	.	TRBJ1-1	CASTVQGRGTEAFF	TGTGCCAGCACCGTACAGGGTCGGGGCACTGAAGCTTTCTTT
.	TRBV5-6	.	TRBJ1-3	CASSPQAGGNTIYF	TGTGCCAGCAGCCCGCAGGCGGGAGGAAACACCATATATTTT
.	TRBV14	.	TRBJ2-7	CASSQESLYEQYF	TGTGCCAGCAGCCAAGAGAGCCTCTACGAGCAGTACTTC
.	TRBV5-1	.	TRBJ1-5	CASSLLGYQPQHF	TGCGCCAGCAGCTTGCTGGGCTATCAGCCCCAGCATTTT
TRBD1	TRBV11-3	.	TRBJ1-2	CASSLGTENYGYTF	TGTGCCAGCAGCCTCGGGACAGAAAACTATGGCTACACCTTC
TRBD1	TRBV7-8	.	TRBJ2-1	CASTTGGRNEQFF	TGTGCCAGCACTACAGGGGGTCGCAATGAGCAGTTCTTC
.	TRBV13	.	TRBJ2-1	CASTLRDSNYNEQFF	TGTGCCAGCACCTTGAGGGACTCTAACTACAATGAGCAGTTCTTC
.	TRBV11-2	.	TRBJ1-3	CASSRHSSGNTIYF	TGTGCCAGCAGCCGACACAGCTCTGGAAACACCATATATTTT
.	TRBV5-1	.	TRBJ1-4	CASSLGTATNEKLFF	TGCGCCAGCAGCTTGGGGACAGCAACTAATGAAAAACTGTTTTTT
TRBD1	TRBV7-9	.	TRBJ2-1	CASSPTGDPFF	TGTGCCAGCAGCCCCACAGGGGATCCGTTCTTC
.	TRBV6-5	.	TRBJ1-4	CASSYHGGLEKLFF	TGTGCCAGCAGTTACCACGGGGGATTGGAAAAACTGTTTTTT
.	TRBV28	.	TRBJ1-1	CASCRVNTEAFF	TGTGCCAGCTGCAGGGTGAACACTGAAGCTTTCTTT
.	TRBV28	.	TRBJ1-3	CASSPQGGAGRNTIYF	TGTGCCAGCAGTCCCCAAGGGGGGGCAGGTAGAAACACCATATATTTT
TRBD2	TRBV7-3	.	TRBJ2-1	CASSLDRSGGNNEQFF	TGTGCCAGCAGCTTAGACCGTAGCGGGGGGAACAATGAGCAGTTCTTC
TRBD1	TRBV7-9	.	TRBJ1-2	CASSPGRTGFSMYTF	TGTGCCAGCAGCCCGGGAAGGACAGGGTTCTCAATGTACACCTTC
TRBD2	TRBV11-1	.	TRBJ2-1	CASSVREGNEQFF	TGTGCCAGCAGCGTTAGGGAGGGGAATGAGCAGTTCTTC
TRBD2	TRBV5-4	.	TRBJ2-3	CASSTGLAGGPNTQYF	TGTGCCAGCAGCACCGGACTAGCGGGGGGGCCGAATACGCAGTATTTT
TRBD1	TRBV29-1	once	TRBJ2-7	CSVGETGGYEQYF	TGCAGCGTGGGGGAGACAGGGGGCTACGAGCAGTACTTC
.	TRBV10-3	.	TRBJ2-7	CAISEADEQYF	TGTGCCATCAGTGAGGCAGACGAGCAGTACTTC
TRBD2	TRBV6-5	few	TRBJ2-1	CASSYSPSGILDEQFF	TGTGCCAGCAGTTACTCGCCTAGCGGGATATTGGATGAGCAGTTCTTC
.	TRBV7-9	.	TRBJ1-1	CASSLRWETEAFF	TGTGCCAGCAGCTTAAGGTGGGAGACTGAAGCTTTCTTT
.	TRBV9	.	TRBJ1-1	CASSAATGIRSTEAFF	TGTGCCAGCAGCGCCGCAACCGGGATACGGAGCACTGAAGCTTTCTTT
TRBD1	TRBV7-3	.	TRBJ2-1	CASSPPDRGRHEQFF	TGTGCCAGCAGCCCCCCGGACAGGGGGCGACATGAGCAGTTCTTC
.	TRBV7-9	.	TRBJ2-2	CASSFHGRVNTGELFF	TGTGCCAGCAGCTTCCACGGGAGAGTGAACACCGGGGAGCTGTTTTTT
TRBD1	TRBV28	.	TRBJ2-7	CASSSESPDRGFNF	TGTGCCAGCAGTTCCGAGTCTCCGGACAGGGGGTTCAACTTC
.	TRBV20-1	.	TRBJ1-2	CSVFSNYGYTF	TGCAGTGTTTTCAGTAACTATGGCTACACCTTC
.	TRBV6-6	.	TRBJ2-5	CASRRGGEETQYF	TGTGCCAGCAGAAGGGGGGGGGAAGAGACCCAGTACTTC
.	TRBV5-6	once	TRBJ1-2	CASSLDSYGYTF	TGTGCCAGCAGCTTAGACAGCTATGGCTACACCTTC
.	TRBV7-9	once	TRBJ1-4	CASSLMEGTEKLFF	TGTGCCAGCAGCTTGATGGAGGGTACGGAAAAACTGTTTTTT
.	TRBV5-4	.	TRBJ2-2	CASSLGENTGELFF	TGTGCCAGCAGCTTAGGAGAGAACACCGGGGAGCTGTTTTTT
.	TRBV7-9	.	TRBJ2-7	CASSLVSGSGYSYEQYF	TGTGCCAGCAGCTTAGTCTCCGGGTCCGGCTATTCCTACGAGCAGTACTTC
.	TRBV6-5	.	TRBJ2-5	CASSYSPGVGETQYF	TGTGCCAGCAGTTACTCTCCGGGGGTAGGGGAGACCCAGTACTTC
.	TRBV15	.	TRBJ2-7	CATSRDSTYEQYF	TGTGCCACCAGCAGAGACAGTACCTACGAGCAGTACTTC
TRBD2	TRBV5-6	.	TRBJ2-7	CASSLGGGSYEQYF	TGTGCCAGCAGCTTGGGCGGGGGCTCCTACGAGCAGTACTTC
TRBD1	TRBV7-8	.	TRBJ1-6	CASSLGLQGANSPLHF	TGTGCCAGCAGCTTAGGATTGCAGGGGGCAAATTCACCCCTCCACTTT
TRBD1	TRBV6-5	.	TRBJ1-1	CASSYSIQGVNTEAFF	TGTGCCAGCAGTTACTCGATCCAGGGGGTGAACACTGAAGCTTTCTTT
.	TRBV11-2	.	TRBJ2-7	CASSSSQGYEQYF	TGTGCCAGCAGTTCCTCCCAGGGGTACGAGCAGTACTTC
TRBD1	TRBV20-1	.	TRBJ1-2	CSAWTGQGYTF	TGCAGTGCTTGGACAGGGCAAGGCTACACCTTC
.	TRBV29-1	.	TRBJ1-1	CSVEFSGTEAFF	TGCAGCGTTGAATTCTCGGGCACTGAAGCTTTCTTT
.	TRBV5-5	.	TRBJ2-7	CASSLTGNEQYF	TGTGCCAGCAGCTTGACAGGGAACGAGCAGTACTTC
TRBD1	TRBV29-1	.	TRBJ1-3	CSVGDRVGNTIYF	TGCAGCGTGGGGGACAGGGTCGGAAACACCATATATTTT
TRBD2	TRBV14	.	TRBJ2-7	CASSQDASGSSYEQYF	TGTGCCAGCAGCCAAGATGCAAGCGGGAGCTCCTACGAGCAGTACTTC
TRBD2	TRBV7-9	.	TRBJ2-1	CASSPLGAGGPDKNNEQFF	TGTGCCAGCAGCCCGCTCGGGGCGGGGGGACCTGACAAGAACAATGAGCAGTTCTTC
.	TRBV6-6	.	TRBJ2-2	CASSYISAGELFF	TGTGCCAGCAGTTACATTAGCGCCGGGGAGCTGTTTTTT
.	TRBV7-8	.	TRBJ2-7	CASSLLTGYSYEQYF	TGTGCCAGCAGCTTACTCACAGGGTACTCCTACGAGCAGTACTTC
.	TRBV6-5	.	TRBJ2-3	CASSVASTDTQYF	TGTGCCAGCAGCGTTGCGAGCACAGATACGCAGTATTTT
TRBD2	TRBV5-4	.	TRBJ2-1	CASSRPGRGVSYNEQFF	TGTGCCAGCAGCCGCCCCGGACGGGGGGTCTCCTACAATGAGCAGTTCTTC
.	TRBV15	.	TRBJ2-3	CATSRDLAGPSTDTQYF	TGTGCCACCAGCAGAGATTTGGCGGGACCGAGCACAGATACGCAGTATTTT
TRBD1	TRBV13	.	TRBJ2-1	CASSSLDRGRPVNYNEQFF	TGTGCCAGCAGCTCCCTAGACAGGGGGCGCCCCGTGAACTACAATGAGCAGTTCTTC
.	TRBV5-1	.	TRBJ2-7	CASSERVTPAEQYF	TGCGCCAGCAGCGAACGGGTGACCCCCGCCGAGCAGTACTTC